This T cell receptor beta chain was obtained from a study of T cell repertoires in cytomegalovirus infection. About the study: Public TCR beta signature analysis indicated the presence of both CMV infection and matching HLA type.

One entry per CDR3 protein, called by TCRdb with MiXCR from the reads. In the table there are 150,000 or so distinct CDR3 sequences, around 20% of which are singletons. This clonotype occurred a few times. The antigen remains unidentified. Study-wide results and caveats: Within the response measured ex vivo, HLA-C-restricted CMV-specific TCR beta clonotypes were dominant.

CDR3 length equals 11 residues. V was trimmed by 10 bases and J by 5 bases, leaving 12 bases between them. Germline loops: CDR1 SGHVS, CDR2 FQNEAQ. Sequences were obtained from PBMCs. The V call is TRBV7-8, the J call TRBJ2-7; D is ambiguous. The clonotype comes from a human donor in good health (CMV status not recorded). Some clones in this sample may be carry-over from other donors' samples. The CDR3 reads CATQQRDEQYF. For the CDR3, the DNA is TGTGCCACCCAACAGCGAGACGAGCAGTACTTC.